This T cell receptor (beta chain) is drawn from a study of Tregs in tolerant kidney transplant recipients. With regard to this clone: Its antigen is unknown.

Study results and caveats: Biological reproducibility was not directly addressed in this study.

The CDR3 has 19 amino acids. From germline, CDR1 is SGHDN and CDR2 FVKESK. V was pared by 5 bases and J by 6 bases, with 14 bases of the junction left unmatched. This table comes from immunoSEQ multiplex PCR, and its TCRdb copy is limited to in-frame clones, with some not included. The sample holds fewer than 100,000 clones; approximately 89% are singletons and the top ten take 0.34%. This sequence joins TRBV14 and TRBJ2-2; 14 bases match TRBD2. This clonotype was obtained from a human donor who received a combined kidney and bone marrow transplant. Source: Tregs from blood, taken before the transplant. CDR3 sequence: CASSKGLAGVVGDPGELFF. The CDR3 nucleotides read TGTGCCAGCAGCAAGGGACTAGCGGGAGTAGTTGGAGATCCCGGGGAGCTGTTTTTT.